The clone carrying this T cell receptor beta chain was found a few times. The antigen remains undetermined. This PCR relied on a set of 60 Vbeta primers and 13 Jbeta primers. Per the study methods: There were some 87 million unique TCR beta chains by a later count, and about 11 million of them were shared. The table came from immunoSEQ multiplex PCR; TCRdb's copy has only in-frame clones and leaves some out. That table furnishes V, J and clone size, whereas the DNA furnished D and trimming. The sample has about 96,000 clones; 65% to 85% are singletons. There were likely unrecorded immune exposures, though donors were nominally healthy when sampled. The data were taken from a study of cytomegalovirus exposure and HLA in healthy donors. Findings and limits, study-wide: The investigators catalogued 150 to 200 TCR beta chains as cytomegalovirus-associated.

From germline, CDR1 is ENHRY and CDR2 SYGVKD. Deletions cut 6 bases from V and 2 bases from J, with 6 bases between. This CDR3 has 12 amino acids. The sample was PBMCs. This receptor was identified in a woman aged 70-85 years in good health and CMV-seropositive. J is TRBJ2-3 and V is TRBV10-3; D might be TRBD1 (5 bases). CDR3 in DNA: TGTGCCATCAGGGACACCACAGATACGCAGTATTTT. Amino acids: CAIRDTTDTQYF.